The next 26 T cell receptor beta chains were all read from a single sample in a study of vaccination and CD4 T cells after COVID-19. The antigens of these receptors remain unknown. The treatment was: approximately nine-day PBMC culture with coronavirus spike peptide pools or control peptides (ViraFEST assay). Unexposed donor CD4+ T cells predated the COVID-19 pandemic, collected 2011-2018. The Oncomine TCR Beta short-read assay was what sequenced the DNA obtained from cultured CD4+ T cells. A single record per CDR3 protein comes from TCRdb applying MiXCR to the PCR reads. The table lists 6,500 to 7,500 distinct CDR3 sequences, approximately 40% of them singletons, with under 45% in the top ten. What was sequenced was CD4+ T cells from blood, cultured in vitro. Receptors originate from a human donor in good health.

This chain connects TRBV6-4 to TRBJ1-3; D call uncertain. V was trimmed by 0 bases and J by 0 bases, leaving 6 bases between them. Per germline, CDR1 MRHNA and CDR2 SNTAGT. This CDR3 has 15 amino acids. The CDR3 DNA reads as TGTGCCAGCAGTGACTCGGCAGCCTCTGGAAACACCATATATTTT. As protein: CASSDSAASGNTIYF.

This clonotype turned up a few times. The rearrangement uses TRBV5-1 and TRBJ2-3; no clear D. This CDR3 is 12 amino acids long. Germline CDR1 is SGHRS and CDR2 is YFSETQ. Between the trimmed V and J ends, which lost 5 bases and 2 bases, there was a span of 6 bases. The CDR3 DNA reads TGCGCCAGCAGGGTGGCCACAGATACGCAGTATTTT. It yields the protein CASRVATDTQYF. Together with reference TRBV5-1 and TRBJ2-3, the CDR3 gives the full variable domain: KAGVTQTPRYLIKTRGQQVTLSCSPISGHRSVSWYQQTPGQGLQFLFEYFSETQRNKGNFPGRFSGRQFSNSRSEMNVSTLELGDSALYLCASRVATDTQYFGPGTRLTVL.

V is TRBV24-1 and J is TRBJ2-2; D unresolved. The CDR3 extends over 13 amino acids. V lost 4 bases to trimming and J lost 5 bases, with 7 bases between them. Germline assignment: CDR1 KGHDR and CDR2 SFDVKD. The CDR3 nucleotides read TGTGCCACCAGTGACCTGGTTACCGGGGAGCTGTTTTTT. Translation gives CATSDLVTGELFF.

The chain uses TRBV20-1 and TRBJ2-3; 9 nucleotides match TRBD2. Germline assignment: CDR1 DFQATT and CDR2 SNEGSKA (reference sequence). The V and J ends lost 5 bases and 6 bases, in that order; junction bases with no gene match: 9. This CDR3 is 14 amino acids long. The CDR3 region has the DNA TGCAGTGCTTCAGGTAGCGGGGGTGTTGATACGCAGTATTTT. This sequence encodes CSASGSGGVDTQYF.

In DNA, the CDR3 is TGTGCCACCAGTGATTCTATAGGGGGCGCCCCCGGAAGAACCCTCCACTTT. This codes for CATSDSIGGAPGRTLHF. V usage is TRBV24-1 and J usage is TRBJ1-6, with 7 bases that match TRBD1. V lost 2 bases to trimming and J lost 14 bases; unmatched junction nucleotides: 17. The germline gives CDR1 KGHDR, CDR2 SFDVKD. CDR3 length equals 17 residues.

The gene calls are TRBV6-4 and TRBJ2-3; D remains unclear. From germline, CDR1 is MRHNA and CDR2 SNTAGT. Trimming pared 3 bases from V and 2 bases from J, leaving 12 bases between. CDR3 size: 15 residues. The CDR3 DNA is TGTGCCAGCAGTGAGACTTCTACCAACACAGATACGCAGTATTTT. Its translation is CASSETSTNTDTQYF.

This clonotype was seen once. This chain joins TRBV7-7 and TRBJ2-3, with 8 bases fitting TRBD1. V was pared by 6 bases and J by 1 base, with 3 bases of the junction left unmatched. CDR3 length equals 14 residues. The germline CDR1 and CDR2 sequences are SSHAT and FNYEAQ (reference sequence). The CDR3 spells CASSQTGGTDTQYF. The CDR3 coding sequence is TGTGCCAGCAGTCAGACAGGGGGCACAGATACGCAGTATTTT.

The V gene is TRBV9, the J gene TRBJ1-1; D is unresolved. The germline gives CDR1 SGDLS, CDR2 YYNGEE. V was shortened by 0 bases and J by 0 bases, with 6 bases between the two germline ends. The CDR3 is made up of 14 amino acids. The CDR3 DNA follows: TGTGCCAGCAGCGTAGGAACAGTGAACACTGAAGCTTTCTTT. Translating gives CASSVGTVNTEAFF.

The chain recombines TRBV2 with TRBJ2-7, with a tentative D call TRBD2 (6 bases). CDR1 SNHLY and CDR2 FYNNEI come from the germline V gene. V was cut by 6 bases and J by 2 bases, with 20 bases left in between. The CDR3 spans 16 residues. This CDR3 reads CASRGLRDFQTYEQYF. CDR3 in DNA: TGTGCCAGCAGGGGGTTAAGGGACTTCCAGACCTACGAGCAGTACTTC.

V and J are TRBV15 and TRBJ2-3, with no clear D. The CDR3 is 15 amino acids. The germline V and J ends were trimmed by 3 bases and 4 bases, with 14 bases remaining between them. The germline CDR1 and CDR2 sequences are LNHNV and YYDKDF (reference sequence). The CDR3 DNA follows: TGTGCCACCAGCAGTGTAAGTCCGGGCGCAGATACGCAGTATTTT. Protein sequence: CATSSVSPGADTQYF. Complete variable domain (other parts from reference TRBV15 and TRBJ2-3): DAMVIQNPRYQVTQFGKPVTLSCSQTLNHNVMYWYQQKSSQAPKLLFHYYDKDFNNEADTPDNFQSRRPNTSFCFLDIRSPGLGDTAMYLCATSSVSPGADTQYFGPGTRLTVL.

This clonotype is a singleton in its sample. This chain connects TRBV21-1 to TRBJ2-7; TRBD1 was called by the table and not checked on the DNA. TRBV21-1 is annotated as a pseudogene. CDR3 length: 18 amino acids. The CDR3 spells CASSKLGSTGIIFYEQYF. The CDR3 DNA follows: TGTGCCAGCAGCAAACTTGGATCGACAGGAATTATCTTCTACGAGCAGTACTTC.

The CDR3 loop reads CASSLDRGVSEAFF. As DNA, the CDR3 is TGCGCCAGCAGTTTAGACAGGGGGGTTTCTGAAGCTTTCTTT. V is TRBV5-1 and J is TRBJ1-1, with 9 bases matching TRBD1. Germline V CDR1 and CDR2: SGHRS, YFSETQ. Losses at the gene ends were 5 bases for V and 6 bases for J; bases not matched to a gene: 8. CDR3 length equals 14 residues.

This clonotype has only a few counts. The chain recombines TRBV19 with TRBJ1-5, with D hard to call. This CDR3 spans 15 amino acids. Germline CDR1 is LNHDA and CDR2 is SQIVND (reference sequence). Trimming stripped 8 bases from V and 0 bases from J, with 14 bases between. CDR3 nucleotide sequence: TGTGCCAGTTCGGGCAGCGTTTATAGCAATCAGCCCCAGCATTTT. It encodes CASSGSVYSNQPQHF.

CDR3 region: CASSSRQGEAFF. The CDR3 DNA reads as TGTGCCAGCAGCTCCCGACAGGGAGAAGCTTTCTTT. The V call is TRBV7-9, the J call TRBJ1-1; the match to TRBD1 covers 7 bases. Germline CDR1 and CDR2: SEHNR and FQNEAQ (reference sequence). The CDR3 is made up of 12 amino acids. Unmatched junction bases numbered 4, after V lost 4 bases and J lost 8 bases.

This clonotype was observed a handful of times. V gene TRBV20-1 combines with J gene TRBJ1-3; D unclear. Germline V gene sequence: CDR1 DFQATT, CDR2 SNEGSKA (reference sequence). Trimming took off 0 bases at V and 0 bases at J, with 9 bases between the two ends. The CDR3 has 15 residues. The CDR3 here is CSARDQAFSGNTIYF. The CDR3 region has the DNA TGCAGTGCTAGAGATCAGGCCTTCTCTGGAAACACCATATATTTT.

This clonotype was recorded a few times. This chain connects TRBV7-2 to TRBJ1-2, with 9 bases that match TRBD1. Looked up from germline, CDR1 is SGHTA and CDR2 is FQGNSA. This CDR3 is built from 12 residues. V lost 3 bases to trimming and J lost 8 bases; unmatched junction nucleotides: 1. The CDR3 region is CASSFTGGGYTF. CDR3 coding DNA: TGTGCCAGCAGCTTCACAGGGGGCGGCTACACCTTC.

This clonotype was observed a single time. The chain employs TRBV5-1 and TRBJ2-5; no definite D call. CDR1 and CDR2 (germline): SGHRS, YFSETQ. V lost 0 bases to trimming and J lost 10 bases, with 13 bases between them. This CDR3 has 13 amino acids. Here the CDR3 reads CASSLDQIDNQYF. In nucleotides, the CDR3 is TGCGCCAGCAGCTTGGATCAGATCGATAACCAGTACTTC.

The chain employs TRBV2 and TRBJ1-2; the D gene is possibly TRBD1 (5 bases). CDR3 length equals 13 residues. With 6 bases removed from V and 6 bases from J, the gap between germline ends came to 14 bases. Germline V lookup: CDR1 SNHLY, CDR2 FYNNEI. The chain's CDR3 is CASRLEQGDGYTF. CDR3 DNA: TGTGCCAGCAGGTTAGAACAAGGGGATGGCTACACCTTC. Based on the CDR3 plus reference TRBV2 and TRBJ1-2, the full variable domain is EPEVTQTPSHQVTQMGQEVILRCVPISNHLYFYWYRQILGQKVEFLVSFYNNEISEKSEIFDDQFSVERPDGSNFTLKIRSTKLEDSAMYFCASRLEQGDGYTFGSGTRLTVV.

Here the CDR3 reads CASSSRTVNQPQHF. CDR3 coding DNA: TGTGCCAGTAGTAGTCGAACAGTCAATCAGCCCCAGCATTTT. The chain uses TRBV19 and TRBJ1-5, with D hard to call. There are 14 residues in the CDR3. Germline CDR1 is LNHDA and CDR2 is SQIVND (reference sequence). Trimming shortened V by 4 bases and J by 3 bases, and 10 bases separated the two germline ends.

The chain has TRBV7-2 and TRBJ2-5; D is possibly TRBD2 (6 bases). Trimming removed 8 bases at V and 5 bases at J, with 21 bases between. The CDR3 totals 15 residues. From germline, CDR1 is SGHTA and CDR2 FQGNSA. CDR3 sequence: CASSRSGGAGETQYF. For the CDR3, the DNA is TGTGCCAGCTCGCGGAGCGGCGGGGCGGGGGAGACCCAGTACTTC.

In this sample, this clonotype turned up a few times. The chain carries TRBV5-1 and TRBJ1-6; D gene uncertain. The CDR3 sequence is 14 residues long. The germline CDR1 and CDR2 sequences are SGHRS and YFSETQ. Trimming cost V 4 bases and J 9 bases, with 14 bases left between them. CDR3 sequence reads: CASSLETPTSPLHF. Here the CDR3 DNA reads TGCGCCAGCAGCCTGGAAACGCCAACTTCACCCCTCCACTTT.

V is TRBV12-3 or TRBV12-4 and J is TRBJ1-1; possibly TRBD1 for D (5 bases). The CDR3 covers 13 residues. V lost 7 bases and J 3 bases, leaving 12 bases between the germline ends. The CDR3 DNA sequence: TGTGCCAGCAAGACAGATCTGTACACTGAAGCTTTCTTT. Its translation is CASKTDLYTEAFF.

This clonotype was picked up a small number of times. This chain connects TRBV15 to TRBJ1-1, with D hard to call. This CDR3 comprises 15 residues. Trimming took off 0 bases at V and 2 bases at J, with 10 bases between the two ends. The V gene's germline CDR1 is LNHNV and CDR2 YYDKDF (reference sequence). Here the CDR3 DNA reads TGTGCCACCAGCAGAGAGAAGGGTTCAAACACTGAAGCTTTCTTT. Its protein product is CATSREKGSNTEAFF.

The CDR3 coding sequence is TGTGCCACCGTAGGTGGCTCCTATAATTCACCCCTCCACTTT. This translates into CATVGGSYNSPLHF. The chain couples TRBV28 to TRBJ1-6; D remains ambiguous. Germline V gene sequence: CDR1 MDHEN, CDR2 SYDVKM. CDR3 length: 14 amino acids. V was shortened by 10 bases and J by 0 bases, with 10 bases between the two germline ends. Together with reference TRBV28 and TRBJ1-6, the CDR3 gives the full variable domain: DVKVTQSSRYLVKRTGEKVFLECVQDMDHENMFWYRQDPGLGLRLIYFSYDVKMKEKGDIPEGYSVSREKKERFSLILESASTNQTSMYLCATVGGSYNSPLHFGNGTRLTVT.

The chain couples TRBV12-3 or TRBV12-4 to TRBJ1-2, with D possibly being TRBD1 (5 bases). The CDR3 contains 14 residues. Trimming left V 4 bases short and J 8 bases short, with 17 bases between. The CDR3 DNA reads as TGTGCCAGCAGTTCCTATCGCAACCGGGGGGGCTACACCTTC. Amino acids: CASSSYRNRGGYTF.

The rearrangement links TRBV12-3 or TRBV12-4 to TRBJ2-3, with 7 bases lining up with TRBD2. The CDR3 contains 16 residues. J gave up 6 bases and V 1 base, and 10 bases lay outside the gene matches. The CDR3 protein is CASSLVREGLRDTQYF. CDR3 sequence (DNA): TGTGCCAGCAGTTTAGTCAGGGAGGGATTGCGCGATACGCAGTATTTT.